The sequence of this TCR beta chain was determined in a study of T-cell reconstitution after alpha-beta-depleted transplantation in children. This CDR3 has 13 residues. Germline-derived CDR1 and CDR2 are SGHRS and YFSETQ. The V and J ends lost 2 bases and 8 bases respectively, with 13 bases between them. A library of TCRbeta sequences, prepared with unique molecular identifiers, was generated. TCRdb itself ran the PCR reads through MiXCR, one entry per CDR3 protein. The sample contains 330,000 or so distinct CDR3 sequences, under 13% of which appear only once. This chain links TRBV5-1 with TRBJ1-2; D unclear. The sequence derives from a human donor who donated a stem cell graft to a child with acute lymphoblastic leukemia. The sequencing used PBMCs from the stem cell graft donor, collected from the stem cell graft. CDR3 in DNA: TGCGCCAGCAGCTTAGTTTTGGGAGGCGGCTACACCTTC. Amino acid sequence: CASSLVLGGGYTF.